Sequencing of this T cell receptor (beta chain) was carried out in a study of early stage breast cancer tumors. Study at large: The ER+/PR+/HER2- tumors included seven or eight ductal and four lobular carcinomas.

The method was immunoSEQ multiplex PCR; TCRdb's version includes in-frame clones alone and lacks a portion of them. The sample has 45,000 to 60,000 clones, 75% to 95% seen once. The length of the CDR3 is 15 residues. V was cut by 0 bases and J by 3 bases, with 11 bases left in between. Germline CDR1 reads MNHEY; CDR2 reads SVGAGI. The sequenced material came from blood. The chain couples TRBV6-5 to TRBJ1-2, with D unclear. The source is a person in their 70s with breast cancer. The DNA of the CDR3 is TGTGCCAGCAGTTACTCGAGTAAGCCGGACTATGGCTACACCTTC. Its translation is CASSYSSKPDYGYTF.